This T cell receptor (beta chain) was sequenced for a study of OX40 agonist ivuxolimab in advanced cancers. Points from the study as a whole: On average, a greater number of expanded clones characterised CD8+ T cells relative to CD4+.

V was clipped by 2 bases and J by 3 bases; unmatched bases: 3. Looked up from germline, CDR1 is SGHRS and CDR2 is YFSETQ. The CDR3 is made up of 14 amino acids. Data came from immunoSEQ multiplex PCR; TCRdb stores just in-frame clones and leaves some out. The sample holds some 57,000 clones; 80% to 90% are singletons and the top ten take approximately 5%. This clone was seen a single time. Its antigen is not known. The source material was CD4+ or CD8+ T cells sorted from blood, sampled in a trial of the OX40 agonist ivuxolimab. The chain recombines TRBV5-1 with TRBJ2-3, with 7 bases fitting TRBD1. The TCR comes from an adult with an advanced solid tumor such as melanoma, head and neck, liver or kidney cancer. CDR3 sequence: CASSFRQGTDTQYF. CDR3 nucleotides: TGCGCCAGCAGCTTCCGACAGGGTACAGATACGCAGTATTTT. Drawing the rest from reference TRBV5-1 and TRBJ2-3, the complete variable domain is KAGVTQTPRYLIKTRGQQVTLSCSPISGHRSVSWYQQTPGQGLQFLFEYFSETQRNKGNFPGRFSGRQFSNSRSEMNVSTLELGDSALYLCASSFRQGTDTQYFGPGTRLTVL.